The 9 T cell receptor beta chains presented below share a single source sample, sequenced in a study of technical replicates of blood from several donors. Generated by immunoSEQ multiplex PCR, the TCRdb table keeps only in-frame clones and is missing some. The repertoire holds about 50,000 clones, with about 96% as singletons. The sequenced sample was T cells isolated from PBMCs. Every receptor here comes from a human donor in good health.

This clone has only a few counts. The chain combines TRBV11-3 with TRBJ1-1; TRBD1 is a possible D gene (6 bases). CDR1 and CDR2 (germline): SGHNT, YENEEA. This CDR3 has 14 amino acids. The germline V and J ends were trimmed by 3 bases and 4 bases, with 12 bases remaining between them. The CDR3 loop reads CASSLGASSTEAFF. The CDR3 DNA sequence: TGTGCCAGCAGCTTGGGGGCCTCGAGCACTGAAGCTTTCTTT.

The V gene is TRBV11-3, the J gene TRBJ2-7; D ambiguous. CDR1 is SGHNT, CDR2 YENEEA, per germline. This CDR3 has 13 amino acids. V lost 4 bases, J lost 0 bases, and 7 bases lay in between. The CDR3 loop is CASSSESSYEQYF. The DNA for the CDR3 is TGTGCCAGCAGCTCGGAGAGCTCCTACGAGCAGTACTTC.

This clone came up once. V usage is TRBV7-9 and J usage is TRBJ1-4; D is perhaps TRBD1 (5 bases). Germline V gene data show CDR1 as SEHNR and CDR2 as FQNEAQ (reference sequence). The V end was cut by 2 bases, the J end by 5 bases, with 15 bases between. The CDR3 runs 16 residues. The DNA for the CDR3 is TGTGCCAGCAGCTTACATCTTGGGGGGGAAAATGAAAAACTGTTTTTT. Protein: CASSLHLGGENEKLFF.

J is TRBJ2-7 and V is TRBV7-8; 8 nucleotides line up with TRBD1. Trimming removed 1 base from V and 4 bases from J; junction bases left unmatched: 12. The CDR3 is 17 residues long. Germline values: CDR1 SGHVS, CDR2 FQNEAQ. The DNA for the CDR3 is TGTGCCAGCAGCTTAGTTGGTCGACAGGGGTTTCTATACGAGCAGTACTTC. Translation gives CASSLVGRQGFLYEQYF.

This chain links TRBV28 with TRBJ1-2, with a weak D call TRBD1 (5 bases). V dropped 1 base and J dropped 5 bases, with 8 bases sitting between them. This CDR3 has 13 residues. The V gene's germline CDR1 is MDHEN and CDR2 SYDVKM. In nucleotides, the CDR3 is TGTGCCAGCAGTTTATCCAGGACATATGGCTACACCTTC. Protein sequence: CASSLSRTYGYTF.

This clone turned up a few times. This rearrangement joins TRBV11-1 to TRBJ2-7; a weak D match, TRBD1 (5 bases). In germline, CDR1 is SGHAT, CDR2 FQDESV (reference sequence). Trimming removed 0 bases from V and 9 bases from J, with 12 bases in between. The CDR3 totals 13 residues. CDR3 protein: CASSLAQGFGQYF. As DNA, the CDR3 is TGTGCCAGCAGCTTAGCCCAGGGTTTTGGGCAGTACTTC.

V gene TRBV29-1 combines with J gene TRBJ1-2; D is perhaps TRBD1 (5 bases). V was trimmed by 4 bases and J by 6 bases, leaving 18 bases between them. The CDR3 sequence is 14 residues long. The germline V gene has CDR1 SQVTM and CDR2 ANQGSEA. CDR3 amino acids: CSVVDSLGRDGYTF. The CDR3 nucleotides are TGCAGCGTTGTAGATTCGCTTGGCAGGGATGGCTACACCTTC.

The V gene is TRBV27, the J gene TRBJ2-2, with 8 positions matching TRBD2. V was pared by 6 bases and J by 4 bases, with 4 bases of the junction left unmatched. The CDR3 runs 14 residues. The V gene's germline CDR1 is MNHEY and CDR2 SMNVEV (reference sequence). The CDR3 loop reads CASSGLAATGELFF. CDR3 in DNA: TGTGCCAGCAGCGGACTAGCAGCCACCGGGGAGCTGTTTTTT.

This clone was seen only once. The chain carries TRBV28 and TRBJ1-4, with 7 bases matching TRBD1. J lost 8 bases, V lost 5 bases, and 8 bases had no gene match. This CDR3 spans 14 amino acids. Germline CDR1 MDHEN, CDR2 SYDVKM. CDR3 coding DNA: TGTGCCAGCAGTCGACAGGGCATAGGAGAAAAACTGTTTTTT. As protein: CASSRQGIGEKLFF.